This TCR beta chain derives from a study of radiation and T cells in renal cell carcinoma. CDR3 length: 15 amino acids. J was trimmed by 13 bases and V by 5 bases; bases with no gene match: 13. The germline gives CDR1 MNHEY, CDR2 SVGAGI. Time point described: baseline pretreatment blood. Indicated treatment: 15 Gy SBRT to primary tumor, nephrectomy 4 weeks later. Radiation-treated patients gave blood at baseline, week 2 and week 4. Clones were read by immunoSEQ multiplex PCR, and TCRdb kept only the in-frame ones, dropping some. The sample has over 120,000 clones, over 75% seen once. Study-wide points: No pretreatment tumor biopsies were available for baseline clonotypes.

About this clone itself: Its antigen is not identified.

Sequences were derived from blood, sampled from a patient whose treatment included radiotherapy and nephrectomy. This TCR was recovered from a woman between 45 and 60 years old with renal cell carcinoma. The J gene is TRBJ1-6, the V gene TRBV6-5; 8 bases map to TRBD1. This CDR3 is CASSIRPTGDFPLHF. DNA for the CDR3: TGTGCCAGCAGTATTCGGCCGACAGGGGATTTTCCCCTCCACTTT.